This T cell receptor beta chain was observed in a study of shared clonotypes between healthy human individuals. Whole-study findings and limits: There were few donors, and this limited the genetic and exposure-history diversity represented.

On this clone itself: Its antigen is unidentified.

This was a deep-level run. Every unsorted PBMC PCR replicate was loaded with about 290 ng DNA, about 30,000 T cell genomes. In the original workflow: ImmunoSEQ output held junction-only sequences without quality scores, so filtering differed. Here immunoSEQ multiplex PCR was the method, and the copy in TCRdb shows in-frame clones only, minus some. That table furnishes V, J and clone size, whereas the DNA furnished D and trimming. Altogether about 490,000 clones are present, around 80% being singletons, with the ten largest covering 10% to 15%. The CDR3 length is 15 residues. Trimming removed 5 bases from V and 4 bases from J; junction bases left unmatched: 12. Germline CDR1 GTSNPN, CDR2 SVGIG (reference sequence).

This sequence joins TRBV30 and TRBJ2-3, with TRBD2 matching over 7 bases. The source of this sequence is a woman aged 35 to 49 in good health. Some clones in this sample may be carry-over from other donors' samples. Input material: PBMCs. DNA for the CDR3: TGTGCCTGGCAAAAACTAGCGTCAGGAGCAGATACGCAGTATTTT. It yields the protein CAWQKLASGADTQYF.